This TCR beta chain appears in the sequencing data of a study of response to subunit inactivated influenza vaccine (dated by TCRdb to 2016 to 2019). At the level of the whole study: Deep quantitative profiling of the T cell receptor repertoire was used in the study to follow responses to a trivalent subunit inactivated influenza vaccine. The full study reports these points: It was suggested by the authors that each seasonal influenza vaccination may recruit only a limited number of new T cells.

This clonotype is a singleton in its sample. Its antigen is still unknown. Nothing much larger sits one base from this clone, and base qualities are not available. A single read counts as weak evidence. The method was RT-PCR. The reads were generated on an Illumina HiSeq 2500. Clones were called with MiXCR by TCRdb after fastp trimmed the public reads at Q25, and only in-frame beta chains were retained. When rows share a CDR3 protein, they turn into one entry using the most common DNA and genes. For this sample the table gives some 300,000 distinct CDR3 sequences, of which 22% were detected only once. The ten largest clones take up approximately 10% of the sample. V lost 7 bases and J lost 0 bases; the stretch between them is 15 bases long. The CDR3, cysteine through phenylalanine, is 15 amino acids long. Of all the DNA, just the CDR3 is kept, 45 bases in frame from base 1.

Sample: PBMCs from blood, taken about 19 months after vaccination. The V and J genes are TRBV12-3 or TRBV12-4 and TRBJ2-5; too little of a D gene remains to name it. This TCR came from a man between 50 and 70 years old who received an inactivated influenza vaccine. Donor details come from another sample of the same person, matched by shared clones. CDR3 sequence: CASTNQWPNQETQYF. Here is the DNA: TGTGCCAGCACCAACCAGTGGCCGAACCAAGAGACCCAGTACTTC.